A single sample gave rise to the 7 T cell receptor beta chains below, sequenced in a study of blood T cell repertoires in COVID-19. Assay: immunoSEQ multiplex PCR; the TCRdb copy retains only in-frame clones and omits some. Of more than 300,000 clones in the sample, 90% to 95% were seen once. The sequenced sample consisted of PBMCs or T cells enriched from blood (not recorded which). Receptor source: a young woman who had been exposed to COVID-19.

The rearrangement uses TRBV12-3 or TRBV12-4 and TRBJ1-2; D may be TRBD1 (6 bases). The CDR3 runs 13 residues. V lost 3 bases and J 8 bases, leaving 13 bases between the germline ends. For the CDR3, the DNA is TGTGCCAGCAGTTTCCAGGGGATAGGAGGCTACACCTTC. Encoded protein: CASSFQGIGGYTF.

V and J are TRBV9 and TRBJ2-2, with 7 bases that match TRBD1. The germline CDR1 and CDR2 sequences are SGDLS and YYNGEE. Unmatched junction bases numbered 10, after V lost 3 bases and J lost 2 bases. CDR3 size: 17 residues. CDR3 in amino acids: CASSAYPGGDNTGELFF. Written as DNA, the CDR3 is TGTGCCAGCAGCGCATACCCAGGGGGTGATAACACCGGGGAGCTGTTTTTT.

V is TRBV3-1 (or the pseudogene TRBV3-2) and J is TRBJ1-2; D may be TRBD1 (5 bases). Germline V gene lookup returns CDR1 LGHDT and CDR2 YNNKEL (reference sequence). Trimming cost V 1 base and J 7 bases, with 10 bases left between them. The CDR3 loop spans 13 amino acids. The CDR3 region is CASSQAQDGGYTF. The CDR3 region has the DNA TGTGCCAGCAGCCAAGCACAGGACGGTGGCTACACCTTC.

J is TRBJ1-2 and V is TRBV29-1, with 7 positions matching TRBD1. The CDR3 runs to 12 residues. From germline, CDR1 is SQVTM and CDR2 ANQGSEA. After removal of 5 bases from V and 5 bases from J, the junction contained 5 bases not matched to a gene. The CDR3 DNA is TGCAGCGTTCTTGGGACAGCGTATGGCTACACCTTC. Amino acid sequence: CSVLGTAYGYTF.

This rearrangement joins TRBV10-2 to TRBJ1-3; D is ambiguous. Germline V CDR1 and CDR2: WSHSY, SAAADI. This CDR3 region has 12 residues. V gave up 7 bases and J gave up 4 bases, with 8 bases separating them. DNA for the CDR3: TGCGCCAGCATGGGCCCAGGAAACACCATATATTTT. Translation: CASMGPGNTIYF.

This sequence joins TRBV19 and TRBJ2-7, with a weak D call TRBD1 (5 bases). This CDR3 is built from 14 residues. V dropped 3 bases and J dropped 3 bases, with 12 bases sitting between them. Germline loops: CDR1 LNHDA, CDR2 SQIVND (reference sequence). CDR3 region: CASSINDRNYEQYF. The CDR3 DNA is TGTGCCAGTAGTATCAATGACAGAAACTACGAGCAGTACTTC.

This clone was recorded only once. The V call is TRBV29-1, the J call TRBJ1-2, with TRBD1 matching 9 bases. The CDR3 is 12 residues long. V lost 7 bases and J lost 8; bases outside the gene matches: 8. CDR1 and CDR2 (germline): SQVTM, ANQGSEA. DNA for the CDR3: TGCAGCGGGGGCGGGACAGGGTACGGCTACACCTTC. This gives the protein CSGGGTGYGYTF.